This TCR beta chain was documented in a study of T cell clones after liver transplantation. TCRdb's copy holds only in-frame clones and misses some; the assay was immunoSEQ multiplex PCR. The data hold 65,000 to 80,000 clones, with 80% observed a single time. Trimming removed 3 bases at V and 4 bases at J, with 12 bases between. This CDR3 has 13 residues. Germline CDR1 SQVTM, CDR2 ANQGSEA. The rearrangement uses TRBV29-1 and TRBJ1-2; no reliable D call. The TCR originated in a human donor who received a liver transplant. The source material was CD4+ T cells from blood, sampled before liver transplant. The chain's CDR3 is CSVDVGSRYGYTF. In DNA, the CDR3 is TGCAGCGTTGATGTGGGCTCTCGCTATGGCTACACCTTC.